This T cell receptor (beta chain) was sequenced during a study of T cell changes during pregnancy in multiple sclerosis. TCRdb keeps only in-frame clones here, not all; method: immunoSEQ multiplex PCR. Of roughly 100,000 clones detected, more than 80% appear once; the ten largest clones hold over 1.5%. Trimming took 0 bases from V and 9 from J, leaving 9 bases between them. CDR3 length equals 13 residues. Germline-derived CDR1 and CDR2 are LGHNA and YSLEER. This receptor was identified in a female donor with multiple sclerosis, enrolled in a pregnancy study. The sample consisted of peripheral blood, taken before pregnancy. This chain joins TRBV4-3 and TRBJ1-5; D may be TRBD1 (6 bases). The CDR3 protein is CASSQEEQGPQHF. The CDR3 coding sequence is TGCGCCAGCAGCCAAGAAGAACAGGGGCCCCAGCATTTT.